This TCR beta chain was profiled in a study of Graves' ophthalmopathy and Graves' hyperthyroidism (dated by TCRdb to the late 2010s). General notes on the study: Hyperthyroidism was defined as stable when no progression to ophthalmopathy occurred within 18 months of follow-up. In total, 135 blood samples were TCR-sequenced: 43 ophthalmopathy, some 75 hyperthyroidism and some 17 hyperthyroidism-to-ophthalmopathy patients. The independent validation cohort included around 19 hyperthyroidism patients plus 17 patients who later progressed from hyperthyroidism to ophthalmopathy. TCR beta repertoire signatures were used to distinguish Graves' ophthalmopathy from Graves' hyperthyroidism and to predict progression to ophthalmopathy. To explore V-J signatures that distinguish ophthalmopathy from hyperthyroidism, a discovery set of 100 patients was enrolled, made up of around 40 with ophthalmopathy and 57 with stable hyperthyroidism. In more than five hyperthyroidism patients, the T-cell repertoires found in thyroid tissue were compared with those found in blood. Following sampling, methimazole starting at 30 mg daily was administered to hyperthyroidism patients, and high-dose intravenous methylprednisolone was administered to ophthalmopathy patients.

The germline V gene supplies CDR1 SGHTA and CDR2 FQGTGA. Germline trimming amounts to 6 bases on V and 5 bases on J, with 7 as the count of junction bases outside the gene matches. From the cysteine through the phenylalanine, the CDR3 covers 15 amino acids. The entry retains the CDR3 DNA only, 45 bases that are in frame from base 1. Hyperthyroidism patients were newly diagnosed, with disease duration under 2 months, and aged 18 to 65 years. Patients with other autoimmune diseases, uncontrolled infections, pregnancy or lactation were excluded from the study. Clinical symptoms, serum thyroxine, TRAb, thyroid ultrasound and orbital computed tomography were used for diagnosis. Total RNA was extracted with Trizol reagent and quality-checked on an Agilent 2100 Bioanalyzer. In the case of this clonotype: Its recognized antigen is unknown. Base quality data are lacking; no much larger clone is found one base away.

TCR beta CDR3 regions were amplified from RNA transcripts for repertoire sequencing. A first-round RT-PCR used HTBI primers with the Qiagen OneStep RT-PCR kit, followed by a second-round multiplex PCR, size selection and purification. Libraries were sequenced on an Illumina HiSeq2000 using paired-end 100 bp reads. Regarding the original processing steps: SOAPnuke was used to process the reads, throwing out any read that had adapters, had uncalled bases, had a mean Phred below 15, or lacked an exact constant-primer or identifier match. COPE v1.2.5 was used to merge high-quality paired reads. Each unique nucleotide sequence was defined as a clonotype, and clonotypes were aligned to IMGT TRB V, D and J references with MiTCR v1.1. The analysis was limited to V-J combinations with a frequency above 0.0001, which together covered about 99% of repertoires. For each V-J combination, a TCR clonal expansion and chaos score was defined as the ratio of F50 clonal expansion to chaos observed in the TCRdist matrix. Welch's t-statistics and random forest were used to reduce the features to approximately 13 V-J combinations, which were then used as input to a naive Bayes classifier. The similarity between thyroid and blood repertoires was quantified using the Morisita-Horn index. Through fastp at Q25 and MiXCR, TCRdb rebuilt clones from the public reads, retaining in-frame beta chains. Every distinct CDR3 protein forms one entry, paired with its most common genes and DNA. TCRdb's processing, not the authors', yielded these V and J calls. Counted in this sample were around 1.1 million distinct CDR3 sequences; around a third of them appeared once. The ten largest clones capture 11% of the sample.

Paper-wide results and their limitations: In validation, the model predicted ophthalmopathy progression with roughly 68% sensitivity and 72.22% specificity; about a dozen predicted patients were CT-confirmed with GO in a median of approximately 6.5 months. The 13-signature model separated ophthalmopathy from stable hyperthyroidism with roughly 88% sensitivity and 81.08% specificity in cross-validation, and 80%/75% in the test set. Most of the expanded thyroid clonotypes with a frequency above 0.001 were also detected in blood, and it was suggested that the thyroid immune response may be reflected by blood repertoires. Sample size was not statistically predetermined, and group allocation was not concealed from the investigators.

Recombination connected TRBV7-3 to TRBJ2-1, and TRBD1 matches 10 of the central bases. Sequencing was carried out using peripheral blood or thyroid tissue (not recorded which). The source is an adult man with Graves' hyperthyroidism. The DNA is as follows: TGTGCCAGCAGTAACGGGACAGGGGTACACAATGAGCAGTTCTTC. This translates into CASSNGTGVHNEQFF.